The 3 T cell receptor beta chains reported below all come from one sample, sequenced in a study of cytomegalovirus exposure and HLA in healthy donors. A multiplex PCR was run with 60 Vbeta primers and 13 Jbeta primers. Profiled with immunoSEQ multiplex PCR; TCRdb holds only in-frame clones, not every one. Here the sample spans around 150,000 clones, 79% being singletons. The specimen sequenced was PBMCs. The receptors here all came from a middle-aged man in good health and CMV-seropositive.

This clone came up a few times. Here the CDR3 reads CASSWDRPPNTGELFF. DNA for the CDR3: TGTGCCAGCAGTTGGGACAGACCTCCGAACACCGGGGAGCTGTTTTTT. This rearrangement joins TRBV27 to TRBJ2-2; 7 bases agree with TRBD1. Germline V gene data show CDR1 as MNHEY and CDR2 as SMNVEV (reference sequence). With V trimmed by 4 bases and J by 0 bases, 5 bases remained unmatched. The CDR3 has 16 amino acids.

The chain links TRBV29-1 to TRBJ1-1; 7 positions agree with TRBD1. The germline CDR1 and CDR2 sequences are SQVTM and ANQGSEA. The CDR3 has 13 residues. V shed 7 bases and J 0 bases; nucleotides not matched to a gene: 5. CDR3 nucleotides: TGCAGCGGGAGGGGACAGTTGAACACTGAAGCTTTCTTT. It is translated as CSGRGQLNTEAFF. Combining the CDR3 with reference TRBV29-1 and TRBJ1-1 gives the whole variable domain SAVISQKPSRDICQRGTSLTIQCQVDSQVTMMFWYRQQPGQSLTLIATANQGSEATYESGFVIDKFPISRPNLTFSTLTVSNMSPEDSSIYLCSGRGQLNTEAFFGQGTRLTVV.

There are a few counts of this clone. The CDR3 loop is CSVRRLAEITDTQYF. CDR3 coding DNA: TGCAGCGTCCGAAGACTAGCGGAGATCACAGATACGCAGTATTTT. The chain recombines TRBV29-1 with TRBJ2-3, with TRBD2 matching 9 bases. The junction had 9 bases not matched to a gene; V was cut back by 6 bases and J by 2 bases. Germline V gene lookup returns CDR1 SQVTM and CDR2 ANQGSEA. The CDR3 extends over 15 amino acids.